The entry below gives a single T cell receptor (beta chain) sequence along with its context. 13 Jbeta primers and 60 Vbeta primers were used for the PCR. The table came from immunoSEQ multiplex PCR; TCRdb's copy has only in-frame clones and leaves some out. The sample contains 150,000 to 200,000 clones, roughly 74% of which appear only once. This entry is derived from a study of cytomegalovirus exposure and HLA in healthy donors. CDR1 is SGHNT and CDR2 is YENEEA in the germline V gene. V lost 3 bases and J lost 9; bases outside the gene matches: 8. The CDR3 is 14 residues long. The chain has TRBV11-3 and TRBJ2-1; 7 bases match TRBD2. The clonotype was recovered from a man younger than 30 in good health and CMV-seropositive. The sequenced sample was PBMCs. The CDR3 protein is CASSLAGDRGEQFF. As DNA, the CDR3 is TGTGCCAGCAGCTTGGCGGGAGACCGGGGTGAGCAGTTCTTC.